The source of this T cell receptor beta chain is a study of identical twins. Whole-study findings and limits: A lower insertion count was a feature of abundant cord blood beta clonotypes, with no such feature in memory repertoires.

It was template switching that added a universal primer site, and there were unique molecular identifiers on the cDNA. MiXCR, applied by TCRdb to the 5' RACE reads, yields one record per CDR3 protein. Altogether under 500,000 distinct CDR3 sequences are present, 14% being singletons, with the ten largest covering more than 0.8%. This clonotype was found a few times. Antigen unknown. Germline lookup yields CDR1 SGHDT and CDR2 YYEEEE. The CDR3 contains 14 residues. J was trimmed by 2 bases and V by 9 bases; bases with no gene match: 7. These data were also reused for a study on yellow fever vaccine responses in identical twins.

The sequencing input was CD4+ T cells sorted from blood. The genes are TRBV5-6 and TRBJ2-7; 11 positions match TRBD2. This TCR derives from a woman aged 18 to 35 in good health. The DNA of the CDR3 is TGTGCCATCTACCTAGCGGGGGGCACCTACGAGCAGTACTTC. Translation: CAIYLAGGTYEQYF.